The entry below gives a single T cell receptor beta chain sequence along with its context. Antigen: not known. The CDR3 runs 12 residues. Germline CDR1 SEHNR, CDR2 FQNEAQ (reference sequence). These data come from a study of T cells expressing NK-cell markers. The overall study: Sequenced donors, eight in total, included seven who were HCMV-seropositive and one who was seronegative. Study-wide points: In several donors, dominant clonotypes made up roughly 28.3-65% of CD3+CD56-NKG2C+ cells.

The cDNA for TCR beta came from 5'RACE template switching with UMIs. From the 5' RACE reads, TCRdb lists one entry per CDR3 protein and no DNA. The table lists about 120,000 distinct CDR3 sequences. Sequencing was carried out using blood T cells: a sorted CD56 or NKG2C T cell subset, CD4+ or CD8+ T cells, or bulk PBMC T cells (not recorded which). The rearrangement joins TRBV7-9 to TRBJ1-2; TCRdb lists TRBD1, though no DNA is available to test this call. The clonotype was recovered from a woman aged 18 to 75 in good health. The CDR3 loop is CASIEGVEGYTF.